The next 3 T cell receptor delta chains were all read from a single sample in a study of gamma-delta T cells after stem cell transplantation (TCRdb year 2016). Library method: RT-PCR. Sequenced using an Illumina MiSeq. Public reads were reanalyzed in TCRdb with CATT, and rows carrying the same DNA were merged afterwards. This sample has approximately 14,000 delta-chain clones in its table, and roughly 34% of those were observed once. Less than 4.5% of the sample goes to the ten largest clones. Sequenced: gamma-delta T cells. The receptors here all came from a human donor. It is not recorded whose cells these are; they may come from a transplant donor.

The chain couples TRDV3 to TRDJ1; D is ambiguous. V lost 3 bases and J 1 base, leaving 9 bases between the germline ends. Germline V CDR1 and CDR2: TVYSNPD, GDNSRS (reference sequence). The CDR3 is 12 residues long. The CDR3 DNA follows: TGTGCCTTCCCCCACTTCACCGATAAACTCATCTTT. It specifies CAFPHFTDKLIF.

This clone was recorded only once. The rearrangement links TRDV2 to TRDJ1; D gene unclear. Germline CDR1 and CDR2: GEAIGNYY and EKD. The CDR3 sequence is 18 residues long. V was trimmed by 2 bases and J by 6 bases, leaving 27 bases between them. The CDR3 spells CACDSRDNQQQRDNKLIF. The CDR3 nucleotides read TGTGCCTGTGACAGTAGAGACAACCAGCAGCAGCGAGACAATAAACTCATCTTT.

This clone was observed a few times. Here the CDR3 DNA reads TGTGCTCTTGGGGAACTACCTCTCCCTTCAGACCCGTACACCGATAAACTCATCTTT. Residues: CALGELPLPSDPYTDKLIF. The chain couples TRDV1 to TRDJ1, with a weak D call TRDD2 (5 bases). The V gene lost 0 bases and the J gene lost 0 bases, with 20 bases spanning the gap. This CDR3 region has 19 residues. Germline values: CDR1 TSWWSYY, CDR2 QGS.